This passage covers 10 T cell receptor beta chains from one sample sequenced in a study of T cells expressing NK-cell markers. TCRdb derives one entry per CDR3 protein from the 5' RACE reads, leaving out DNA. The sample includes 120,000 to 150,000 distinct CDR3 sequences. The sample comprised blood T cells: a sorted CD56 or NKG2C T cell subset, CD4+ or CD8+ T cells, or bulk PBMC T cells (not recorded which). These receptors all come from a man between 18 and 29 years old in good health.

The chain employs TRBV29-1 and TRBJ1-1. CDR1 and CDR2 (germline): SQVTM, ANQGSEA. The CDR3 totals 13 residues. Here the CDR3 reads CSGLQSPYTEAFF.

This rearrangement joins TRBV6-2 or TRBV6-3 to TRBJ2-7. The CDR3 sequence is 14 residues long. CDR1 MNHEY and CDR2 SVGEGT come from the germline V gene. The CDR3 loop reads CASSYSTSLYEQYF.

CDR3 sequence reads: CASSPRTSGARETQYF. This sequence joins TRBV7-9 and TRBJ2-5; TCRdb picks TRBD2, but there is no DNA to check that call. Germline CDR1 reads SEHNR; CDR2 reads FQNEAQ (reference sequence). This CDR3 contains 16 residues.

The chain carries TRBV24-1 and TRBJ2-1. Germline CDR1 and CDR2: KGHDR and SFDVKD. The CDR3 contains 15 residues. This CDR3 is CATSTNRRLANEQFF.

This chain joins TRBV18 and TRBJ2-5. The CDR3 consists of 14 residues. CDR1 KGHSH and CDR2 LQKENI come from the germline V gene. The chain's CDR3 is CASSPQGYQETQYF.

The genes are TRBV29-1 and TRBJ2-1. The CDR3 runs to 15 residues. Germline V gene lookup returns CDR1 SQVTM and CDR2 ANQGSEA. The CDR3 region is CSVESLSSSYNEQFF.

V gene TRBV19 combines with J gene TRBJ2-1; TCRdb gives TRBD2 as the D gene, but with no DNA this cannot be confirmed. CDR1 is LNHDA and CDR2 is SQIVND in the germline V gene (reference sequence). CDR3 length: 18 amino acids. CDR3 in amino acids: CASSTTSGRAWTYNEQFF.

The chain is built from TRBV27 and TRBJ2-1; TCRdb names TRBD1, which stays unverified in the absence of DNA. Germline V CDR1 and CDR2: MNHEY, SMNVEV (reference sequence). The CDR3 runs 13 residues. CDR3 in amino acids: CASSWDRGDEQFF.

The V and J genes are TRBV6-6 and TRBJ2-5. Germline V gene data show CDR1 as MNHNY and CDR2 as SVGAGI (reference sequence). The CDR3 is 11 residues long. This chain's CDR3 is CASSYAGTQYF.

The genes are TRBV6-2 or TRBV6-3 and TRBJ2-5; without DNA, the TCRdb call of TRBD1 cannot be checked. The germline gives CDR1 MNHEY, CDR2 SVGEGT. This CDR3 has 13 amino acids. The CDR3 is CASKIEGGETQYF.